The 21 T cell receptor beta chains presented below share a single source sample, sequenced in a study of blood T cell repertoires in COVID-19. Libraries were prepared by immunoSEQ multiplex PCR; TCRdb keeps only in-frame clonotypes and omits some of them. The sample lists around 200,000 clones; approximately 80% were seen once. The sequencing sample was made of peripheral blood. Every receptor here comes from a human donor in a cohort sampled during active COVID-19.

V and J are TRBV5-1 and TRBJ1-4; 7 nucleotides align to TRBD1. CDR1 SGHRS and CDR2 YFSETQ come from the germline V gene. This CDR3 region has 14 residues. V was pared by 4 bases and J by 3 bases, with 3 bases of the junction left unmatched. This CDR3 reads CASSHRGANEKLFF. The CDR3 bases are TGCGCCAGCAGCCACAGGGGAGCTAATGAAAAACTGTTTTTT.

The genes are TRBV29-1 and TRBJ1-2; tentatively, D is TRBD1 (6 bases). CDR1 and CDR2 (germline): SQVTM, ANQGSEA. V shed 6 bases and J shed 10 bases, with 15 bases lying between them. CDR3 length: 11 amino acids. This chain's CDR3 is CSVSNRESYTF. DNA for the CDR3: TGCAGCGTCTCCAACAGGGAATCCTACACCTTC.

The rearrangement links TRBV5-1 to TRBJ2-7, with TRBD1 matching 7 bases. V dropped 4 bases and J dropped 2; count of bases not matched to a gene: 9. The germline V gene has CDR1 SGHRS and CDR2 YFSETQ. This CDR3 contains 15 residues. The CDR3 bases are TGCGCCAGCAGCCCGTACAGGGGTCCCACCTACGAGCAGTACTTC. Amino acid sequence: CASSPYRGPTYEQYF.

This chain connects TRBV2 to TRBJ2-1; 10 nucleotides agree with TRBD2. CDR3 length: 13 amino acids. After removal of 8 bases from V and 8 bases from J, the junction contained 6 bases not matched to a gene. The germline V gene has CDR1 SNHLY and CDR2 FYNNEI. This chain's CDR3 is CASLAGDFHEQFF. The CDR3, as DNA: TGTGCCAGCCTAGCGGGAGATTTTCATGAGCAGTTCTTC. The whole variable domain, filled in from reference TRBV2 and TRBJ2-1, reads EPEVTQTPSHQVTQMGQEVILRCVPISNHLYFYWYRQILGQKVEFLVSFYNNEISEKSEIFDDQFSVERPDGSNFTLKIRSTKLEDSAMYFCASLAGDFHEQFFGPGTRLTVL.

This chain links TRBV6-1 with TRBJ2-5; possible D gene TRBD2, 6 bases. V was trimmed by 1 base and J by 7 bases, leaving 13 bases between them. The CDR3 is 14 residues long. Germline lookup yields CDR1 MNHNS and CDR2 SASEGT. As DNA, the CDR3 is TGTGCCAGCAGTGAAGGGGGGGACCCCTCGACCCAGTACTTC. Translated, it gives CASSEGGDPSTQYF.

The chain has TRBV7-9 and TRBJ2-7, with TRBD1 matching over 7 bases. After removal of 4 bases from V and 4 bases from J, the junction contained 13 bases not matched to a gene. The germline gives CDR1 SEHNR, CDR2 FQNEAQ (reference sequence). This CDR3 contains 16 residues. This chain's CDR3 is CASSSYNRDSHYEQYF. CDR3 DNA sequence: TGTGCCAGCAGCTCGTACAACCGGGACAGCCATTACGAGCAGTACTTC. Together with reference TRBV7-9 and TRBJ2-7, the CDR3 gives the full variable domain: DTGVSQNPRHKITKRGQNVTFRCDPISEHNRLYWYRQTLGQGPEFLTYFQNEAQLEKSRLLSDRFSAERPKGSFSTLEIQRTEQGDSAMYLCASSSYNRDSHYEQYFGPGTRLTVT.

This rearrangement joins TRBV3-1 (or the pseudogene TRBV3-2) to TRBJ1-2; 12 positions agree with TRBD1. The CDR3 consists of 15 residues. V lost 2 bases, J lost 8 bases, and 6 bases stayed unmatched. Per the germline V gene, CDR1 is LGHDT and CDR2 is YNNKEL (reference sequence). Here the CDR3 reads CASSQYSGTGGGYTF. The CDR3 coding sequence is TGTGCCAGCAGCCAATACTCCGGGACAGGGGGCGGCTACACCTTC.

The chain recombines TRBV5-4 with TRBJ1-6; D is ambiguous. This CDR3 spans 13 amino acids. Germline V gene data show CDR1 as SGHNT and CDR2 as YYREEE (reference sequence). V was pared by 0 bases and J by 8 bases, with 6 bases between. CDR3 amino acids: CASSLGRDSPLHF. Here the CDR3 DNA reads TGTGCCAGCAGCTTGGGGCGGGATTCACCCCTCCACTTT. The complete variable domain, with remaining parts taken from reference TRBV5-4 and TRBJ1-6, reads ETGVTQSPTHLIKTRGQQVTLRCSSQSGHNTVSWYQQALGQGPQFIFQYYREEENGRGNFPPRFSGLQFPNYSSELNVNALELDDSALYLCASSLGRDSPLHFGNGTRLTVT.

The chain couples TRBV4-1 to TRBJ2-3; 9 nucleotides match TRBD2. Germline CDR1 reads MGHRA; CDR2 reads YSYEKL. After removal of 0 bases from V and 7 bases from J, the junction contained 11 bases not matched to a gene. CDR3 size: 17 residues. The CDR3 region has the DNA TGCGCCAGCAGCCAAGAAATAGCGGGGGCGTTTCCTAATACGCAGTATTTT. It encodes CASSQEIAGAFPNTQYF.

The chain combines TRBV5-1 with TRBJ1-2; 9 bases are shared with TRBD1. The CDR3 totals 15 residues. J gave up 3 bases and V 3 bases, and 6 bases lay outside the gene matches. Germline lookup yields CDR1 SGHRS and CDR2 YFSETQ. The CDR3 DNA reads as TGCGCCAGCAGCTCGGGACAGGGCGGCGACTATGGCTACACCTTC. Translated, it gives CASSSGQGGDYGYTF.

The chain combines TRBV5-1 with TRBJ2-7, with D perhaps matching TRBD1 (8 bases). The CDR3 extends over 14 amino acids. Germline loops: CDR1 SGHRS, CDR2 YFSETQ. Trimming cost V 4 bases and J 3 bases, with 14 bases left between them. CDR3 DNA: TGCGCCAGCAGCCAGACAGGGGACTACTACGAGCAGTACTTC. The encoded protein is CASSQTGDYYEQYF.

This chain connects TRBV13 to TRBJ2-7; 10 nucleotides agree with TRBD1. In germline, CDR1 is PRHDT, CDR2 FYEKMQ (reference sequence). J lost 0 bases, V lost 4 bases, and 12 bases had no gene match. CDR3 length equals 18 residues. CDR3 protein: CASSSRQGATGPSYEQYF. In DNA form, the CDR3 reads TGTGCCAGCAGCTCCCGACAGGGGGCGACCGGACCCTCCTACGAGCAGTACTTC.

This sequence joins TRBV19 and TRBJ2-3, with a possible D match to TRBD2 (5 bases). CDR1 and CDR2 from the germline V gene are LNHDA and SQIVND (reference sequence). This CDR3 contains 14 residues. Trimming removed 3 bases at V and 4 bases at J, with 11 bases between. CDR3 amino acids: CASSISELADTQYF. In nucleotides, the CDR3 is TGTGCCAGTAGTATTAGCGAGTTAGCAGATACGCAGTATTTT.

The chain employs TRBV6-5 and TRBJ1-1; D is unresolved. From germline, CDR1 is MNHEY and CDR2 SVGAGI. V was pared by 2 bases and J by 1 base, with 14 bases between. The length of the CDR3 is 16 residues. CDR3 in amino acids: CASSYRRAEGNTEAFF. The DNA for the CDR3 is TGTGCCAGCAGTTACCGAAGGGCAGAGGGGAACACTGAAGCTTTCTTT.

This chain joins TRBV5-8 and TRBJ1-1; D is possibly TRBD1 (6 bases). Germline values: CDR1 SGHTS, CDR2 YDEGEE. The CDR3 length is 14 residues. V dropped 4 bases and J dropped 4 bases, with 14 bases sitting between them. The CDR3 loop is CASSRNREGTEAFF. Here the CDR3 DNA reads TGTGCCAGCAGCAGAAACAGGGAGGGCACTGAAGCTTTCTTT.

Here the CDR3 DNA reads TGTGCCAGCAGTTACTCGAGGAGTCAGCCCCAGCATTTT. It translates to CASSYSRSQPQHF. The rearrangement joins TRBV6-5 to TRBJ1-5; D remains unclear. V shed 0 bases and J shed 6 bases, with 6 bases lying between them. CDR3 size: 13 residues. Germline lookup yields CDR1 MNHEY and CDR2 SVGAGI.

There are a few counts of this clone. The chain couples TRBV4-1 to TRBJ2-3; possibly TRBD2 for D (6 bases). CDR1 MGHRA and CDR2 YSYEKL come from the germline V gene. Trimming removed 3 bases from V and 5 bases from J, with 15 bases in between. This CDR3 contains 15 residues. The chain's CDR3 is CASSQDSGAGDTQYF. In DNA, the CDR3 is TGCGCCAGCAGCCAGGATAGCGGTGCGGGAGATACGCAGTATTTT.

The chain is built from TRBV12-3 or TRBV12-4 and TRBJ2-7; D is unclear. Deletions cut 5 bases from V and 5 bases from J, with 13 bases between. The CDR3 is made up of 13 amino acids. The CDR3 nucleotides are TGTGCCAGCAGTCCGCTCTCAGTGGACGAGCAGTACTTC. This encodes CASSPLSVDEQYF.

V gene TRBV3-1 (or the pseudogene TRBV3-2) combines with J gene TRBJ2-5; 10 nucleotides match TRBD2. From germline, CDR1 is LGHDT and CDR2 YNNKEL (reference sequence). CDR3 size: 14 residues. With 6 bases clipped from V and 2 bases from J, the junction kept 3 bases outside the gene matches. CDR3 loop: CASSLSGGQETQYF. In nucleotides, the CDR3 is TGTGCCAGCAGTCTTAGCGGGGGGCAAGAGACCCAGTACTTC.

The chain couples TRBV5-8 to TRBJ1-5, with 8 bases matching TRBD1. CDR3 size: 13 residues. The ends lost 7 bases at V and 5 bases at J; junction bases unmatched: 5. Germline CDR1 is SGHTS and CDR2 is YDEGEE. The CDR3 region has the DNA TGTGCCAGCCTGGACAGGGCGGATCAGCCCCAGCATTTT. This codes for CASLDRADQPQHF.

The chain combines TRBV7-8 with TRBJ1-2; D remains ambiguous. CDR3 length equals 17 residues. CDR1 SGHVS and CDR2 FQNEAQ come from the germline V gene. Trimming shortened V by 4 bases and J by 0 bases, and 18 bases separated the two germline ends. This CDR3 reads CASSSDLQYVPNYGYTF. The CDR3 DNA is TGTGCCAGCAGCTCCGATCTACAGTACGTTCCTAACTATGGCTACACCTTC.